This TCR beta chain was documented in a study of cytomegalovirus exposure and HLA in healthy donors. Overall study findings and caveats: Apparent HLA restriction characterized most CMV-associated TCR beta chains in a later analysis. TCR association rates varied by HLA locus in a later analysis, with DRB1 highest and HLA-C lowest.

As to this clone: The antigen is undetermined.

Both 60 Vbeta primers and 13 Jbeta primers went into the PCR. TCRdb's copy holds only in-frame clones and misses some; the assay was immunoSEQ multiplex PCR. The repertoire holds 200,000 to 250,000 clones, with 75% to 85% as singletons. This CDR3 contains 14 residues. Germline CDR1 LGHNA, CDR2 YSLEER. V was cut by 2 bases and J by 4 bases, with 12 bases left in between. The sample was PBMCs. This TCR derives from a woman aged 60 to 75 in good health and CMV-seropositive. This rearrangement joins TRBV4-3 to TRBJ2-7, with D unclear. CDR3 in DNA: TGCGCCAGCAGCCAAAAGGAGACGGTTTACGAGCAGTACTTC. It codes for CASSQKETVYEQYF.